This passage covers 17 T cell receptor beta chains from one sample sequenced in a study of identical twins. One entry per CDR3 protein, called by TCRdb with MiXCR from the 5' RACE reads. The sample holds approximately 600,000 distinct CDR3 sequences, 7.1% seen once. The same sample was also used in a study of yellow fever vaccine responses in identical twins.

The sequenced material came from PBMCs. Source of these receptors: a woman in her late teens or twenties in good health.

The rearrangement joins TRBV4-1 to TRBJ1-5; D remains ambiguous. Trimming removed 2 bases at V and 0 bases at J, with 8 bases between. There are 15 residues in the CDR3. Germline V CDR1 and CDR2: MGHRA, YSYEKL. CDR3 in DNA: TGCGCCAGCAGCCAACGGATTTATAGCAATCAGCCCCAGCATTTT. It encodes CASSQRIYSNQPQHF.

CDR3 sequence (DNA): TGTGCCAGCCATGCTCGACTAGCGGTTCAGGAGACCCAGTACTTC. It encodes CASHARLAVQETQYF. The V gene is TRBV28, the J gene TRBJ2-5, with 9 bases identical to TRBD2. The ends lost 8 bases at V and 5 bases at J; junction bases unmatched: 12. Germline V lookup: CDR1 MDHEN, CDR2 SYDVKM. CDR3 size: 15 residues. The full variable domain, rest sourced from reference TRBV28 and TRBJ2-5, is DVKVTQSSRYLVKRTGEKVFLECVQDMDHENMFWYRQDPGLGLRLIYFSYDVKMKEKGDIPEGYSVSREKKERFSLILESASTNQTSMYLCASHARLAVQETQYFGPGTRLLVL.

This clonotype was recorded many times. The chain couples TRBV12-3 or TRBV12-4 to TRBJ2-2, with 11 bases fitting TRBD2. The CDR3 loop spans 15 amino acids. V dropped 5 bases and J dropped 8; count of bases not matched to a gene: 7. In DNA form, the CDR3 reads TGTGCCAGCAGTCCGACTAGCGGGATTGTAGGGGAGCTGTTTTTT. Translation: CASSPTSGIVGELFF.

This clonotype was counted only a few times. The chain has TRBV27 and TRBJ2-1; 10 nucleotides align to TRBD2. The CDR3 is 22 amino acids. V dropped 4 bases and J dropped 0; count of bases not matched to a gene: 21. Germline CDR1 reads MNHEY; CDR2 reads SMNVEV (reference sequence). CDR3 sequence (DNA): TGTGCCAGCAGTTCTTGGATGAGGGGGGGACTAGCGACGGGGTCCTCCTACAATGAGCAGTTCTTC. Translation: CASSSWMRGGLATGSSYNEQFF.

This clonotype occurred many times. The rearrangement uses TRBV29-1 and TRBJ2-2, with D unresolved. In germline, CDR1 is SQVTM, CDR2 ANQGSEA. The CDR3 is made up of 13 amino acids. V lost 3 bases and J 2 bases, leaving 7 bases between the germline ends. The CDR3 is CSVDGLNTGELFF. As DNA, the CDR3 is TGCAGCGTTGACGGCCTAAACACCGGGGAGCTGTTTTTT.

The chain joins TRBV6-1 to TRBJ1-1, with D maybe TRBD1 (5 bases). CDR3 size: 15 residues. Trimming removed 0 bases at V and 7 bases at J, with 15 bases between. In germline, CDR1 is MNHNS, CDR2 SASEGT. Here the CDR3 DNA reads TGTGCCAGCAGTGAAGCTTTTGGTTGGGGGAATGAAGCTTTCTTT. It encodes CASSEAFGWGNEAFF.

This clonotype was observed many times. CDR3 region: CASSTRATGAAGYTF. The CDR3 bases are TGTGCCAGCAGTACCCGGGCGACAGGGGCGGCTGGCTACACCTTC. The V call is TRBV12-3 or TRBV12-4, the J call TRBJ1-2; 8 nucleotides agree with TRBD1. Losses at the gene ends were 5 bases for V and 7 bases for J; bases not matched to a gene: 12. The CDR3 loop spans 15 amino acids.

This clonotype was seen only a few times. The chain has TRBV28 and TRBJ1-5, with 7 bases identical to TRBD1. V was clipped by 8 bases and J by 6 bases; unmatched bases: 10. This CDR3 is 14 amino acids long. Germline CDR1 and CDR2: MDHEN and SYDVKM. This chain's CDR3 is CASQRGRTLQPQHF. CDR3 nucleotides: TGTGCCAGCCAAAGGGGGCGGACTCTTCAGCCCCAGCATTTT. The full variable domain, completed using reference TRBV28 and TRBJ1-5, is DVKVTQSSRYLVKRTGEKVFLECVQDMDHENMFWYRQDPGLGLRLIYFSYDVKMKEKGDIPEGYSVSREKKERFSLILESASTNQTSMYLCASQRGRTLQPQHFGDGTRLSIL.

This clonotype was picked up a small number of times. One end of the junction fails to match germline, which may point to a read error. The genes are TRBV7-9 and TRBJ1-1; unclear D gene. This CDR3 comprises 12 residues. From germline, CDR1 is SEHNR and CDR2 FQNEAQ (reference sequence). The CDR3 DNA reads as TGTGCCAGCAGTCACGGACGAGGTGAACCTTTCTTT. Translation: CASSHGRGEPFF.

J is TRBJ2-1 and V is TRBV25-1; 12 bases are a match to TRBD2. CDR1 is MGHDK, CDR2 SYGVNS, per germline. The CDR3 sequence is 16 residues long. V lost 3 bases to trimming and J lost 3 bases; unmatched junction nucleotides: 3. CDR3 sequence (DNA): TGTGCCAGCAGTGAGCTAGCGGGAGGGGGCTACAATGAGCAGTTCTTC. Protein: CASSELAGGGYNEQFF.

CDR3 coding DNA: TGTGCCAGCGGAAGGGTGGATACGCAGTATTTT. Encoded protein: CASGRVDTQYF. V gene TRBV12-3 or TRBV12-4 combines with J gene TRBJ2-3, with D uncertain. V was clipped by 8 bases and J by 6 bases, with 9 bases between them. This CDR3 spans 11 amino acids.

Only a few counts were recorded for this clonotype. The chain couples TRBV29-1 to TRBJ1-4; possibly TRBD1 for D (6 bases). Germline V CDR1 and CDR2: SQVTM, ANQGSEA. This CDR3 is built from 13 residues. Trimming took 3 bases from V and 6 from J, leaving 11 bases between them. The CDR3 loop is CSVEGATDEKLFF. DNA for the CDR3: TGCAGCGTTGAGGGGGCTACGGATGAAAAACTGTTTTTT.

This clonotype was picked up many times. Written as DNA, the CDR3 is TGCGCCAGCAGCTTTGGACAGGGGAGTGCTAATGAAAAACTGTTTTTT. It codes for CASSFGQGSANEKLFF. This chain joins TRBV5-1 and TRBJ1-4, with 9 bases matching TRBD1. The CDR3 contains 16 residues. With 2 bases clipped from V and 3 bases from J, the junction kept 5 bases outside the gene matches. Germline lookup yields CDR1 SGHRS and CDR2 YFSETQ.

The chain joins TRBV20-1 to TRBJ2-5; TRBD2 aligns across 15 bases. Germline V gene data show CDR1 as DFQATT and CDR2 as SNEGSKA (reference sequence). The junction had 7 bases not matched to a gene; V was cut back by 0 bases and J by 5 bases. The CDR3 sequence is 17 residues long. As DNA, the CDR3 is TGCAGTGCTAGAGAGGGGACTAGCGGGAGGACCAGGGAGACCCAGTACTTC. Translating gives CSAREGTSGRTRETQYF.

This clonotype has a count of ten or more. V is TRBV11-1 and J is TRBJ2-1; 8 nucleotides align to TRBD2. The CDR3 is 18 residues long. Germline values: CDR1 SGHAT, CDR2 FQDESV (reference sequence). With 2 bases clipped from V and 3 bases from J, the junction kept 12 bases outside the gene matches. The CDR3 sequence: CASSLRREGRIIYNEQFF. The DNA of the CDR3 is TGTGCCAGCAGCTTAAGACGGGAGGGGCGAATAATCTACAATGAGCAGTTCTTC.

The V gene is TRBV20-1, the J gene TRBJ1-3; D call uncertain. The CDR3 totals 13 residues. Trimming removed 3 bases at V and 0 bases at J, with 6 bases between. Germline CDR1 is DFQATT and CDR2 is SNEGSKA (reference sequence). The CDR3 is CSASLFSGNTIYF. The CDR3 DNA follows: TGCAGTGCTAGCTTGTTCTCTGGAAACACCATATATTTT.

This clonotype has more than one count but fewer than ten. In DNA, the CDR3 is TGCAGCGTTGATAGGGGCGACCGGAGCACAGATACGCAGTATTTT. Its translation: CSVDRGDRSTDTQYF. The chain employs TRBV29-1 and TRBJ2-3, with a possible D match to TRBD1 (5 bases). CDR1 is SQVTM, CDR2 ANQGSEA, per germline. This CDR3 is built from 15 residues. V shed 3 bases and J shed 0 bases, with 13 bases lying between them.